These T cell receptor beta chains were read from a single sample in a study of cytomegalovirus exposure and HLA in healthy donors. Some clones are missing from TCRdb's copy, which holds only in-frame ones; the method was immunoSEQ multiplex PCR. The sample shows some 150,000 clones, approximately 80% of them seen only once. The sequenced material came from PBMCs. These receptors came from a male donor in good health and CMV-seronegative. Both conserved end residues are part of each CDR3. A D gene is named only where the DNA matches it firmly. Size is omitted from some rows. Given values are once, few, many or a class for expanded clones.

CDR3 protein,CDR3 DNA,J gene,V gene,clone size,D gene
CATDVGAGNTIYF,TGTGCAACCGACGTGGGGGCGGGAAACACCATATATTTT,TRBJ1-3,TRBV7-9,NA,NA
CASSVGSTGVSSPLHF,TGTGCCAGCAGCGTAGGATCGACAGGGGTCAGCTCACCCCTCCACTTT,TRBJ1-6,TRBV9,NA,TRBD1
CASSQDGAGKMYGYTF,TGCGCCAGCAGCCAAGATGGGGCAGGGAAGATGTATGGCTACACCTTC,TRBJ1-2,TRBV4-3,NA,NA
CASSVHSNSPLHF,TGCGCCAGCAGCGTCCACAGTAATTCACCCCTCCACTTT,TRBJ1-6,TRBV5-1,NA,NA
CASAIQGTYEQYF,TGTGCTAGTGCCATACAGGGAACCTACGAGCAGTACTTC,TRBJ2-7,TRBV12-5,NA,NA
CASSVASGRPNEQFF,TGTGCCAGCAGCGTGGCTAGCGGGAGGCCCAATGAGCAGTTCTTC,TRBJ2-1,TRBV9,NA,TRBD2
CASGSYGYTF,TGTGCCAGCGGCTCCTATGGCTACACCTTC,TRBJ1-2,TRBV28,NA,NA
CASSSGGTSGGARYEQYF,TGTGCCAGCAGCTCGGGTGGGACTAGCGGGGGCGCACGTTACGAGCAGTACTTC,TRBJ2-7,TRBV5-4,few,TRBD2
CASSPVTSNLEQFF,TGTGCCAGCAGCCCCGTGACTAGTAATCTTGAGCAGTTCTTC,TRBJ2-1,TRBV4-2,few,NA
CASSETSGGSRYTQYF,TGTGCCAGTAGTGAGACTAGCGGGGGGTCGAGATATACGCAGTATTTT,TRBJ2-3,TRBV19,NA,TRBD2